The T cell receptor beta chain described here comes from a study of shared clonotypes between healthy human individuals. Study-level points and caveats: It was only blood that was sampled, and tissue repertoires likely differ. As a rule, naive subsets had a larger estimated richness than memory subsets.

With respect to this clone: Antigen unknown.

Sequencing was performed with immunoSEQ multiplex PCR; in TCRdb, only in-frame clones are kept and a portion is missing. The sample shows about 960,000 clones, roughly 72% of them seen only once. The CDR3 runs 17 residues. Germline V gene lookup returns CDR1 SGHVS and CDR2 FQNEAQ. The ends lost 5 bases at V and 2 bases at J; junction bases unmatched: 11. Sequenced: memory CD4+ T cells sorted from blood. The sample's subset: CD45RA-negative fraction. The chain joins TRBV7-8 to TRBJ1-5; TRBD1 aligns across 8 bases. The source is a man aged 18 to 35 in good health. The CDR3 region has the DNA TGTGCCAGCAGCCTACTGGGACAGGCCGGGGGCAATCAGCCCCAGCATTTT. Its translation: CASSLLGQAGGNQPQHF. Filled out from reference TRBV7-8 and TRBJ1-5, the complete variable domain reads GAGVSQSPRYKVAKRGQDVALRCDPISGHVSLFWYQQALGQGPEFLTYFQNEAQLDKSGLPSDRFFAERPEGSVSTLKIQRTQQEDSAVYLCASSLLGQAGGNQPQHFGDGTRLSIL.